What follows are 22 T cell receptor beta chains derived from one specimen sequenced in a study of vaccination and CD4 T cells after COVID-19. Noted treatment: roughly 11-day PBMC culture with coronavirus spike peptide pools or control peptides (ViraFEST assay). No antigen is known for these receptors. The Oncomine TCR Beta short-read assay was applied to DNA of cultured CD4+ T cells. TCRdb itself ran the PCR reads through MiXCR, one entry per CDR3 protein. The sample shows some 25,000 distinct CDR3 sequences, 64% of them seen only once. The sample taken for sequencing was CD4+ T cells from blood, cultured in vitro. These TCRs come from a human donor who had recovered from COVID-19.

In its sample, this clonotype is medium-sized. This rearrangement joins TRBV10-3 to TRBJ1-2; 8 positions agree with TRBD1. Looked up from germline, CDR1 is ENHRY and CDR2 is SYGVKD. V shed 0 bases and J 8 bases; nucleotides not matched to a gene: 5. This CDR3 spans 14 amino acids. The CDR3 loop reads CAISESVQGDGYTF. For the CDR3, the DNA is TGTGCCATCAGTGAGTCTGTACAGGGGGACGGCTACACCTTC.

V usage is TRBV6-1 and J usage is TRBJ1-3, with 12 bases identical to TRBD1. J gave up 2 bases and V 6 bases, and 2 bases lay outside the gene matches. The length of the CDR3 is 15 residues. Germline V gene sequence: CDR1 MNHNS, CDR2 SASEGT. Here the CDR3 DNA reads TGTGCCAGCAGGGGACAGGGGGCGACTGGAAACACCATATATTTT. Protein sequence: CASRGQGATGNTIYF.

A remark on this clonotype: One end of the junction fails to match germline, which may point to a read error. V gene TRBV7-2 combines with J gene TRBJ2-6; perhaps TRBD1 as D (6 bases). The CDR3 has 17 amino acids. Germline V CDR1 and CDR2: SGHTA, FQGNSA. CDR3 bases: TGTACCAGCAGCGGGAGTGGGGCAGGGGCTGGGGTCAACGTCCTGACTTTC. It encodes CTSSGSGAGAGVNVLTF.

The chain couples TRBV7-2 to TRBJ2-3; 8 bases align to TRBD1. The CDR3 runs to 15 residues. CDR1 and CDR2 (germline): SGHTA, FQGNSA. The J segment lost 6 bases and the V segment lost 2 bases, leaving 7 bases of the junction unmatched. CDR3 amino acids: CASSLTGGKPDTQYF. CDR3 nucleotide sequence: TGTGCCAGCAGCTTAACAGGGGGTAAGCCGGATACGCAGTATTTT.

This clonotype was recorded a few times. The J gene is TRBJ1-3, the V gene TRBV7-2; a possible D gene is TRBD1 (5 bases). This CDR3 comprises 15 residues. Per germline, CDR1 SGHTA and CDR2 FQGNSA. Trimming shortened V by 6 bases and J by 9 bases, and 21 bases separated the two germline ends. The CDR3 loop is CASSPSGSWDGTIYF. In nucleotides, the CDR3 is TGTGCCAGCAGTCCATCAGGGTCATGGGACGGCACCATATATTTT.

The chain carries TRBV29-1 and TRBJ2-1; the match to TRBD2 covers 10 bases. CDR3 length equals 14 residues. In germline, CDR1 is SQVTM, CDR2 ANQGSEA. Trimming at V came to 7 bases and at J to 4 bases, leaving 7 bases not matched to a gene. Here the CDR3 reads CSALSSGRYNEQFF. DNA for the CDR3: TGCAGCGCCTTGTCTAGCGGGAGATACAATGAGCAGTTCTTC.

V is TRBV19 and J is TRBJ1-1; D gene unclear. The length of the CDR3 is 12 residues. V lost 5 bases and J 4 bases, leaving 8 bases between the germline ends. Germline V CDR1 and CDR2: LNHDA, SQIVND (reference sequence). The CDR3 DNA reads TGTGCCAGTAGTCAACCCCCCACTGAAGCTTTCTTT. It translates to CASSQPPTEAFF.

The chain uses TRBV6-1 and TRBJ2-7; 12 bases align to TRBD2. This CDR3 is built from 14 residues. V lost 6 bases, J lost 4 bases, and 4 bases stayed unmatched. CDR1 is MNHNS and CDR2 is SASEGT in the germline V gene. The CDR3 loop reads CASSRTSGVYEQYF. CDR3 bases: TGTGCCAGCAGCCGGACTAGCGGGGTATACGAGCAGTACTTC.

This chain links TRBV28 with TRBJ1-5; D ambiguous. Trimming pared 4 bases from V and 3 bases from J, leaving 13 bases between. CDR3 length: 15 amino acids. Per germline, CDR1 MDHEN and CDR2 SYDVKM. The CDR3 region has the DNA TGTGCCAGCAGTTCCCCAGGACCCTCCAATCAGCCCCAGCATTTT. It specifies CASSSPGPSNQPQHF.

J is TRBJ1-5 and V is TRBV20-1, with D unclear. CDR3 length: 14 amino acids. The germline V gene encodes CDR1 DFQATT and CDR2 SNEGSKA (reference sequence). V lost 6 bases to trimming and J lost 0 bases, with 12 bases between them. The CDR3 protein is CSARIQYSNQPQHF. For the CDR3, the DNA is TGCAGTGCAAGGATCCAATATAGCAATCAGCCCCAGCATTTT.

This sequence joins TRBV2 and TRBJ2-7; D uncertain. Germline lookup yields CDR1 SNHLY and CDR2 FYNNEI. The CDR3 covers 12 residues. Trimming stripped 3 bases from V and 2 bases from J, with 5 bases between. CDR3 amino acids: CASSDSTYEQYF. The DNA of the CDR3 is TGTGCCAGCAGTGATTCGACCTACGAGCAGTACTTC.

This clonotype was counted between two and nine times. The V and J genes are TRBV27 and TRBJ1-4; the D is unclear. The CDR3 consists of 16 residues. Germline CDR1 reads MNHEY; CDR2 reads SMNVEV (reference sequence). Trimming stripped 6 bases from V and 4 bases from J, with 18 bases between. The CDR3 here is CASSYNGLQNNEKLFF. The CDR3 DNA reads TGTGCCAGCAGCTATAACGGTCTCCAGAATAATGAAAAACTGTTTTTT.

The V and J genes are TRBV28 and TRBJ2-3; 10 bases map to TRBD2. J was trimmed by 3 bases and V by 4 bases; bases with no gene match: 7. Germline values: CDR1 MDHEN, CDR2 SYDVKM. The CDR3 has 16 amino acids. In DNA form, the CDR3 reads TGTGCCAGCAGTTCACTAACTAGCGGGGAGACAGATACGCAGTATTTT. Translation gives CASSSLTSGETDTQYF.

The chain carries TRBV28 and TRBJ2-7; 7 bases agree with TRBD2. The CDR3 is 15 amino acids. V was clipped by 5 bases and J by 0 bases; unmatched bases: 7. Per the germline V gene, CDR1 is MDHEN and CDR2 is SYDVKM. DNA for the CDR3: TGTGCCAGCAGTGCGGCGGGCGGGGGCTCCTACGAGCAGTACTTC. It is translated as CASSAAGGGSYEQYF.

V usage is TRBV19 and J usage is TRBJ1-1; TRBD1 matches at 8 bases. Germline assignment: CDR1 LNHDA and CDR2 SQIVND (reference sequence). With 7 bases clipped from V and 5 bases from J, the junction kept 3 bases outside the gene matches. This CDR3 region has 12 residues. The CDR3 DNA reads as TGTGCCAGTAATTACAGGGGGACTGAAGCTTTCTTT. Translation gives CASNYRGTEAFF.

The V gene is TRBV7-2, the J gene TRBJ2-5, with D perhaps matching TRBD1 (6 bases). V lost 5 bases and J lost 7, with 17 bases in between. Germline loops: CDR1 SGHTA, CDR2 FQGNSA. The CDR3 runs to 14 residues. CDR3 residues: CASSRQAPPGTQYF. The CDR3 DNA sequence: TGTGCCAGCAGCCGACAGGCGCCCCCCGGGACCCAGTACTTC.

The genes are TRBV25-1 and TRBJ2-7; 8 bases align to TRBD1. CDR3 length: 17 amino acids. V was pared by 2 bases and J by 4 bases, with 13 bases of the junction left unmatched. In germline, CDR1 is MGHDK, CDR2 SYGVNS. The CDR3 spells CASSEAPGQGSWYEQYF. CDR3 bases: TGTGCCAGCAGTGAAGCCCCCGGACAGGGATCTTGGTACGAGCAGTACTTC.

This clonotype was detected only a few times. This chain connects TRBV6-2 or TRBV6-3 to TRBJ1-2; D gene unclear. The CDR3 contains 11 residues. Trimming removed 6 bases from V and 7 bases from J, with 9 bases in between. CDR1 is MNHEY, CDR2 SVGEGT, per germline. Here the CDR3 reads CASSQAGGYTF. The CDR3 DNA is TGTGCCAGCAGCCAAGCTGGTGGCTACACCTTC.

This chain links TRBV20-1 with TRBJ1-1, with a weak D call TRBD1 (6 bases). The V end lost 3 bases, the J end lost 6 bases, and 17 bases lay between the germline ends. The length of the CDR3 is 14 residues. The germline gives CDR1 DFQATT, CDR2 SNEGSKA (reference sequence). The CDR3 is CSASLGGGRAEAFF. DNA of the CDR3: TGCAGTGCTAGTCTGGGTGGGGGGCGCGCTGAAGCTTTCTTT.

This clonotype was counted between two and nine times. The chain uses TRBV6-2 or TRBV6-3 and TRBJ1-5; D might be TRBD1 (5 bases). Germline V CDR1 and CDR2: MNHEY, SVGEGT. The CDR3 is made up of 13 amino acids. V lost 1 base to trimming and J lost 4 bases, with 5 bases between them. CDR3 DNA: TGTGCCAGCAGTTACTGGGGGAATCAGCCCCAGCATTTT. This sequence encodes CASSYWGNQPQHF.

Only a few counts were recorded for this clonotype. The chain joins TRBV7-2 to TRBJ1-3; no clear D. CDR1 is SGHTA and CDR2 is FQGNSA in the germline V gene. The CDR3 has 16 residues. V shed 5 bases and J shed 0 bases, with 14 bases lying between them. CDR3 protein: CASSPAVRSSGNTIYF. The DNA for the CDR3 is TGTGCCAGCAGCCCCGCAGTCCGTAGCTCTGGAAACACCATATATTTT.

CDR3 sequence: CSASPHQRALDSPLHF. DNA for the CDR3: TGCAGTGCTAGTCCCCATCAGAGGGCTTTGGATTCACCCCTCCACTTT. This sequence joins TRBV20-1 and TRBJ1-6, with unresolved D. V was trimmed by 3 bases and J by 8 bases, leaving 20 bases between them. The germline CDR1 and CDR2 sequences are DFQATT and SNEGSKA (reference sequence). This CDR3 region has 16 residues.